Reported below is one T cell receptor (beta chain). These data originate in a study of blood T cell repertoires in COVID-19. Study-level information: Whether acute or convalescent, the COVID-19 samples came from the United States, Italy and Spain. PBMCs, B-cell-depleted T cells, or T cells provided the cDNA or gDNA that made up the material.

Methods used by the authors: Amplification of reference gene primers provided the estimated nucleated cell counts. Profiled with immunoSEQ multiplex PCR; TCRdb holds only in-frame clones, not every one. V and J calls and clone size follow that table, whereas D and trimming were derived from the DNA. The table records roughly 410,000 clones, around nine tenths of them present only once. The sequenced sample was peripheral blood. The receptor comes from a middle-aged woman with COVID-19, enrolled during active disease.

The CDR3 region is CATSREEGREEYF. Here the CDR3 DNA reads TGTGCCACCAGCAGGGAGGAGGGGAGGGAGGAGTACTTC. V is TRBV15 and J is TRBJ2-7, with TRBD2 matching over 7 bases. This CDR3 region has 13 residues. Losses at the gene ends were 3 bases for V and 11 bases for J; bases not matched to a gene: 10. The germline CDR1 and CDR2 sequences are LNHNV and YYDKDF (reference sequence).